The present T cell receptor (beta chain) was sequenced within a study of blood T cells in healthy people across ages (dated by TCRdb to the mid-2010s). A note on the overall study: In model experiments, roughly one uniquely barcoded TCR beta cDNA molecule per two T cells was captured by template switching. Using deep sequencing normalized with unique cDNA molecular identifiers, the study measured how TCR beta repertoire diversity changes with age. Donors were grouped into four age groups: young (average 16 years), middle-aged (around 39), aged (approximately 58) and long-lived (about 90). To avoid experimental bias, donors of different ages were spread randomly across the sequencing lanes. Using the same blood draw, the study looked at two additional independent replicas of 1 million unique cDNA reads for two donors, one aged 18 to 30 and the other aged 80 or older. The investigation overall reported the following: Total diversity estimates from one million sequenced T cells were considered lower bounds and underestimates. The CMV infection status of donors was not known, potentially confounding age-related changes in expanded clonotypes. Observed TCR beta diversity correlated strongly with the percentage of naive T cells measured by flow cytometry. Compared with the aged group, the long-lived group had more naive CD4+ T cells, fewer expanded clones and increased TCR diversity, a pattern suggesting age selection. Observed TCR beta diversity per million T cells fell roughly linearly with age, and a significant reduction was already apparent by age around 40. Because profiling used bulk unsorted PBMCs, naive and antigen-experienced compartments could not be compared conclusively.

As concerns this clonotype: Its antigen is unknown. No much larger clone exists at a distance of one base, and base qualities are not known.

The donors were around 39 Caucasian individuals from Russia, aged 6 to 90 years, who were systemically healthy. Approximately 11 milliliters of peripheral blood were drawn from each donor into EDTA-treated Vacutainer tubes. Ficoll-Paque density-gradient centrifugation was used to isolate PBMCs, with at least 6.5 million obtained per sample. Trizol reagent was used to extract total RNA from the PBMCs, yielding at least 6 micrograms per sample. Naive CD45RAhigh/CD27high T cell percentages were measured by flow cytometry on a PBMC aliquot from every donor. Libraries were made using 5' RACE. Sequencing instrument: Illumina HiSeq 2500. A second 7 to 11 cycle PCR used a sample-barcoded 5' primer and a J-beta primer mix. Each TCR beta cDNA molecule received a unique molecular identifier from a template-switch 5' adaptor carrying 12 random nucleotides. Each sample yielded at least 2.5 million CDR3-containing paired-end reads. The Mint cDNA synthesis kit, primed by a TRBC-specific oligonucleotide, was used to synthesize first-strand cDNA from all RNA. All cDNA was treated with uracil-DNA glycosylase and then went through a first 18-cycle PCR with the universal primers M1SS and BC2_uni_R. In the paper's pipeline: Each sample was normalized by randomly selecting 1 million high-quality reads, each carrying a distinct molecular identifier. Instead of being binned into consensus sequences, reads that shared molecular identifiers were thrown out. MiTCR, set to a Q25 quality threshold and the strictest error-elimination algorithm, was used for CDR3 identification, clonotype clustering and error correction. Lower-bound total TCR beta diversity was estimated with a nonparametric unseen species model using Euler transformation. TCRdb reprocessing: public reads trimmed at Q25 with fastp, clones called with MiXCR, in-frame beta chains kept. Each record represents a unique CDR3 protein, reported with the most common genes and DNA among its rows. The authors' filters were not applied to this entry. The sample records roughly 730,000 distinct CDR3 sequences, around three fifths of which are singletons. 25% to 30% of the sample is in the top ten clones.

The germline V gene gives CDR1 as LGHNA and CDR2 as YSLEER. Trimming costs V 4 bases and J 0 bases, and their ends lie 16 bases apart. Taken from cysteine to phenylalanine, the CDR3 has 17 residues. The DNA shown is the 51-base CDR3, in frame from base 1. The sample consisted of blood. This sequence originates from a man aged 40-50 years in good health. The chain employs TRBV4-3 and TRBJ2-1; TRBD1 is possibly the D segment (6 matching bases). The nucleotide sequence is given as TGCGCCAGCAGCCCTCGTAGACAGGCCGTCTCCTACAATGAGCAGTTCTTC. The encoded protein is CASSPRRQAVSYNEQFF.